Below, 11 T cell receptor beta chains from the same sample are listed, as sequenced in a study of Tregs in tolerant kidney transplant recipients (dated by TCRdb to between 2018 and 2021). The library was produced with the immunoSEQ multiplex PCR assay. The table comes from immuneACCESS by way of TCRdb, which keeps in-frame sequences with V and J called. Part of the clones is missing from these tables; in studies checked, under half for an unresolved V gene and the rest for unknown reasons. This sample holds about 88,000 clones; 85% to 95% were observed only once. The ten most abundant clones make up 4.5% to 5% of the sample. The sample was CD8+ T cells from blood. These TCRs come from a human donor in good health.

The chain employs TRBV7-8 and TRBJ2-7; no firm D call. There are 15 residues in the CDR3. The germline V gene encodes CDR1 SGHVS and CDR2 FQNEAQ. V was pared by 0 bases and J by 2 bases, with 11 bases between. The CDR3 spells CASSLANRLAYEQYF. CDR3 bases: TGTGCCAGCAGCTTAGCGAATCGGCTAGCCTACGAGCAGTACTTC.

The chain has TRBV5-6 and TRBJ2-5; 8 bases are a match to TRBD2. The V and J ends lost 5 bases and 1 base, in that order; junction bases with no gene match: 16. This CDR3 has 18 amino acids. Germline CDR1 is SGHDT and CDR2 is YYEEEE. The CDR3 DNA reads TGTGCCAGCAGTTTAGCCGGGGGGGACGGCGACCTCCAAGAGACCCAGTACTTC. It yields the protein CASSLAGGDGDLQETQYF.

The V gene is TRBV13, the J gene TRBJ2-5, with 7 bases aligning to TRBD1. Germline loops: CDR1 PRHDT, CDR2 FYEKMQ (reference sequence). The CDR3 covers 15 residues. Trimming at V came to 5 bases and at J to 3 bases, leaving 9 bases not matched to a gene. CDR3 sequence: CASSLGGDREETQYF. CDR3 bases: TGTGCCAGCAGCCTTGGGGGAGACAGGGAAGAGACCCAGTACTTC.

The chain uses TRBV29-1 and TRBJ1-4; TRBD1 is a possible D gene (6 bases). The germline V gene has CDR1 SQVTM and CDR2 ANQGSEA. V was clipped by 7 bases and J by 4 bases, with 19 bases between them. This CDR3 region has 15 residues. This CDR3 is CSAKRLDRINEKLFF. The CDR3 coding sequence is TGCAGCGCCAAAAGACTGGACAGAATTAATGAAAAACTGTTTTTT.

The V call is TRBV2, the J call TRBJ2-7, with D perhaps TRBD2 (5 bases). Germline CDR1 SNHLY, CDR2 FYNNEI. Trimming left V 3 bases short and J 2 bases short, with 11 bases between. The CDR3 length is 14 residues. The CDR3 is CASSDGPEAYEQYF. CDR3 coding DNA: TGTGCCAGCAGTGACGGACCGGAGGCCTACGAGCAGTACTTC. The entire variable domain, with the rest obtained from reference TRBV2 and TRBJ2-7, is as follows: EPEVTQTPSHQVTQMGQEVILRCVPISNHLYFYWYRQILGQKVEFLVSFYNNEISEKSEIFDDQFSVERPDGSNFTLKIRSTKLEDSAMYFCASSDGPEAYEQYFGPGTRLTVT.

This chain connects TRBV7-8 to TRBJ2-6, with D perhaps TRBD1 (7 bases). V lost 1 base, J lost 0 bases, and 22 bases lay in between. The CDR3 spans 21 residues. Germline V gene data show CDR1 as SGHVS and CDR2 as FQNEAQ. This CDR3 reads CASSLDSGGITSLSGANVLTF. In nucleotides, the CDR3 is TGTGCCAGCAGCTTAGATTCAGGGGGGATTACCAGTCTCTCTGGGGCCAACGTCCTGACTTTC. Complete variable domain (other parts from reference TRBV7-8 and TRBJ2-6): GAGVSQSPRYKVAKRGQDVALRCDPISGHVSLFWYQQALGQGPEFLTYFQNEAQLDKSGLPSDRFFAERPEGSVSTLKIQRTQQEDSAVYLCASSLDSGGITSLSGANVLTFGAGSRLTVL.

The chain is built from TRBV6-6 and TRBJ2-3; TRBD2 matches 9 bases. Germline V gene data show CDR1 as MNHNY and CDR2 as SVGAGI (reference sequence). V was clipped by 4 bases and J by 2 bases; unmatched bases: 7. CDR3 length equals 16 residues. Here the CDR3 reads CASSSHGTSTTDTQYF. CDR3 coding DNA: TGTGCCAGCAGTTCCCACGGGACTAGCACCACAGATACGCAGTATTTT.

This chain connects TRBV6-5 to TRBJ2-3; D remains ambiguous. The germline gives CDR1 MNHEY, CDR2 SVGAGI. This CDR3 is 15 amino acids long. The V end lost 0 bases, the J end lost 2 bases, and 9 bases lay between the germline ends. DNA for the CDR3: TGTGCCAGCAGTTACTCTGACGGACCCACAGATACGCAGTATTTT. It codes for CASSYSDGPTDTQYF.

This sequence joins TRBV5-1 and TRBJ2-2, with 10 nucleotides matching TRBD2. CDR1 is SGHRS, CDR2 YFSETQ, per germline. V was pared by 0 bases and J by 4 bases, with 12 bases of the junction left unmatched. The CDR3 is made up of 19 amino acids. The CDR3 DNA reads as TGCGCCAGCAGCTTGGTTCCCAGCGGGGGGGCCATAGTCACCGGGGAGCTGTTTTTT. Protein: CASSLVPSGGAIVTGELFF.

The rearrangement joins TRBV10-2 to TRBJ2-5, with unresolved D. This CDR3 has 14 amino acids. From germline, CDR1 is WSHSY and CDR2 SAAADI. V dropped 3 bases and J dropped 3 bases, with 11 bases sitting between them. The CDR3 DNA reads TGCGCCAGCAGTGAACCAGCGTTCGAAGAGACCCAGTACTTC. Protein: CASSEPAFEETQYF.

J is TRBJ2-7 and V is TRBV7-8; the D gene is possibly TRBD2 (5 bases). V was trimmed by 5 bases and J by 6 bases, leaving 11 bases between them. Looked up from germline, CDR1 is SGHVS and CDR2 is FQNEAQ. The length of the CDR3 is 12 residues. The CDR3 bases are TGTGCCAGCAGCCCAGAGGGAGTCGAGCAGTACTTC. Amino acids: CASSPEGVEQYF.